Each of the 5 T cell receptor beta chains below was sequenced from the same sample in a study of blood T cell repertoires in COVID-19. Produced via immunoSEQ multiplex PCR; TCRdb's table is partial and in-frame only. The sample consists of 250,000 or so clones, about 88% of them appearing once. Sequences were obtained from peripheral blood. Receptor source: a middle-aged woman who had recovered from COVID-19.

This sequence joins TRBV24-1 and TRBJ2-1; 9 bases fit TRBD1. Germline V gene sequence: CDR1 KGHDR, CDR2 SFDVKD. Unmatched junction bases numbered 11, after V lost 4 bases and J lost 8 bases. CDR3 length: 16 amino acids. CDR3 nucleotides: TGTGCCACCAGTGAGCCTAGGGGACAGGGTTCCGATGAGCAGTTCTTC. This translates into CATSEPRGQGSDEQFF.

The chain combines TRBV14 with TRBJ2-2, with 11 bases aligning to TRBD1. This CDR3 comprises 16 residues. The V gene end was trimmed by 0 bases and the J gene end by 7 bases; junction bases not matched to a gene: 4. Germline CDR1 SGHDN, CDR2 FVKESK. CDR3: CASSQDWTGGRGELFF. The CDR3 nucleotides are TGTGCCAGCAGCCAAGATTGGACAGGGGGCCGCGGGGAGCTGTTTTTT.

The V gene is TRBV21-1, the J gene TRBJ2-5; TRBD2, the table's D call, lacks a check against the DNA. TRBV21-1 is assigned pseudogene status. This CDR3 spans 11 amino acids. CDR3: CASIAVGTQYF. CDR3 DNA sequence: TGTGCCAGCATCGCCGTCGGGACCCAGTACTTC.

The rearrangement joins TRBV5-6 to TRBJ1-4; D may be TRBD1 (6 bases). Germline V gives CDR1 SGHDT, CDR2 YYEEEE. V was pared by 4 bases and J by 10 bases, with 17 bases between. CDR3 length: 14 amino acids. The CDR3 DNA follows: TGTGCCAGCAGCCTGGAGGCAGGGGTGGGAAAACTGTTTTTT. This sequence encodes CASSLEAGVGKLFF.

The chain joins TRBV30 to TRBJ2-1; 13 bases are shared with TRBD2. Trimming at V came to 7 bases and at J to 7 bases, leaving 4 bases not matched to a gene. This CDR3 is 13 amino acids long. The germline V gene has CDR1 GTSNPN and CDR2 SVGIG (reference sequence). The CDR3 loop reads CAYTSGRGNEQFF. The CDR3 DNA reads TGTGCCTACACTAGCGGGAGGGGGAATGAGCAGTTCTTC. Variable domain in full (rest from reference TRBV30 and TRBJ2-1): SQTIHQWPATLVQPVGSPLSLECTVEGTSNPNLYWYRQAAGRGLQLLFYSVGIGQISSEVPQNLSASRPQDRQFILSSKKLLLSDSGFYLCAYTSGRGNEQFFGPGTRLTVL.